The TCR beta chain under discussion was sequenced for a study of cytomegalovirus exposure and HLA in healthy donors. For the study at large: About 85 million unique TCR sequences came from HLA-typed donors in an early release. General observations from the study: The authors enumerated some 160 TCR beta chains as linked to cytomegalovirus. Most TCR sequences were seen very rarely across donors, but some public TCRs occurred in many.

With regard to this clone: Its specificity is not known.

Primers: 60 Vbeta forward and 13 Jbeta reverse. Using immunoSEQ multiplex PCR, the repertoire was profiled, and TCRdb retains in-frame clones only, with some absent. The table shows around 68,000 clones, with approximately 72% occurring only once. Material: PBMCs. This TCR was recovered from a woman in her 30s in good health and CMV-seronegative.

The CDR3 loop is CASISGSGGGHNEQFF. The DNA of the CDR3 is TGTGCCAGCATCTCGGGCAGCGGGGGGGGTCACAATGAGCAGTTCTTC. The chain couples TRBV2 to TRBJ2-1, with 10 bases lining up with TRBD2. Germline-derived CDR1 and CDR2 are SNHLY and FYNNEI. J was trimmed by 5 bases and V by 7 bases; bases with no gene match: 11. This CDR3 contains 16 residues.